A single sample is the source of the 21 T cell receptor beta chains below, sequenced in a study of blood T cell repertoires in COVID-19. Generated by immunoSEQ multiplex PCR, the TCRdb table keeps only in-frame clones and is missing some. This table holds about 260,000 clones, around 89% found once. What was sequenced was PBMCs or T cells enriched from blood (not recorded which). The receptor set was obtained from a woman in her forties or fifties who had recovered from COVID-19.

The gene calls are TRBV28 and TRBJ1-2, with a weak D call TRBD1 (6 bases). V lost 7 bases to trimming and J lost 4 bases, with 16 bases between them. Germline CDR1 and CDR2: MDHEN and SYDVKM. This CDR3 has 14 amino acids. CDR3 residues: CASKGAGAVYGYTF. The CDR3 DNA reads TGTGCCAGCAAAGGAGCAGGGGCGGTCTATGGCTACACCTTC.

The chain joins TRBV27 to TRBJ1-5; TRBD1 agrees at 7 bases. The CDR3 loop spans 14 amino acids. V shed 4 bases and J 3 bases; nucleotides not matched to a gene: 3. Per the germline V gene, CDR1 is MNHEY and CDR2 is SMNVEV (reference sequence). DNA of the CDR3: TGTGCCAGCAGTTCCGGACAGGTCAATCAGCCCCAGCATTTT. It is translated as CASSSGQVNQPQHF.

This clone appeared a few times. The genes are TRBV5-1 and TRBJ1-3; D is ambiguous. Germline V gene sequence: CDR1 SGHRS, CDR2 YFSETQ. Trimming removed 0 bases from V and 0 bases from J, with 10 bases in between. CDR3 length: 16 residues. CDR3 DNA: TGCGCCAGCAGCTTGGGAACCACTAGCTCTGGAAACACCATATATTTT. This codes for CASSLGTTSSGNTIYF.

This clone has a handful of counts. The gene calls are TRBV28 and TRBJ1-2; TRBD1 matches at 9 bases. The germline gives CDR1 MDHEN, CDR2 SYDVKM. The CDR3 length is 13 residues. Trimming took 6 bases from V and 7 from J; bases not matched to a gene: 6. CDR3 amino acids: CASREQGAGGYTF. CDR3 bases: TGTGCCAGCAGGGAACAGGGGGCGGGTGGCTACACCTTC.

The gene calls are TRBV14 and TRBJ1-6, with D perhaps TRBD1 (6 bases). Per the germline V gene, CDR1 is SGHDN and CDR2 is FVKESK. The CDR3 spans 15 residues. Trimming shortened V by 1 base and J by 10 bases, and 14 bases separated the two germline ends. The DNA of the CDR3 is TGTGCCAGCAGCCAAGTAAACAGGGCAACGTCACCCCTCCACTTT. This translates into CASSQVNRATSPLHF.

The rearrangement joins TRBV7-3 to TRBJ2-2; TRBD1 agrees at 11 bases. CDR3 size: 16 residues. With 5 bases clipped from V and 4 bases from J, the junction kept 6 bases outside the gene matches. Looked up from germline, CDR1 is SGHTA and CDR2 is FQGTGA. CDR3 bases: TGTGCCAGCAGCCTCCTCGGGACAGGGGGCACCGGGGAGCTGTTTTTT. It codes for CASSLLGTGGTGELFF.

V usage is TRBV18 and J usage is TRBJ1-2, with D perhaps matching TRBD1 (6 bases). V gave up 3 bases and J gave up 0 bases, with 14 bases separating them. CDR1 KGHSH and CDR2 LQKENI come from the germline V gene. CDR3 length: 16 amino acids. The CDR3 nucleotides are TGTGCCAGCTCACCGAACAGGGTAACAGCTAACTATGGCTACACCTTC. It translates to CASSPNRVTANYGYTF. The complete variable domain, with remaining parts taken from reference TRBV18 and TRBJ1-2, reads NAGVMQNPRHLVRRRGQEARLRCSPMKGHSHVYWYRQLPEEGLKFMVYLQKENIIDESGMPKERFSAEFPKEGPSILRIQQVVRGDSAAYFCASSPNRVTANYGYTFGSGTRLTVV.

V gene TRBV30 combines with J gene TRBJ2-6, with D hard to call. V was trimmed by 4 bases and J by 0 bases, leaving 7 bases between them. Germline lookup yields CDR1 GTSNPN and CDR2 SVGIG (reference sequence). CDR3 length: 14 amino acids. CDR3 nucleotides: TGTGCCTGGAACTACGGCTCTGGGGCCAACGTCCTGACTTTC. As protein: CAWNYGSGANVLTF.

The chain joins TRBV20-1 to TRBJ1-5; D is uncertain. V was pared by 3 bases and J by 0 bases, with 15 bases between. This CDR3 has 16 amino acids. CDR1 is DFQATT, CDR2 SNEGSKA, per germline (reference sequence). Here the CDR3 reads CSASGKGAYSNQPQHF. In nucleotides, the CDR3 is TGCAGTGCTAGTGGGAAGGGAGCCTATAGCAATCAGCCCCAGCATTTT.

CDR3 bases: TGTGCCAGCAGCGGGGGCATAGCGGGCCTGCTCGAGCAGTACTTC. Protein: CASSGGIAGLLEQYF. The chain is built from TRBV5-8 and TRBJ2-7; D possibly corresponds to TRBD2 (7 bases). From germline, CDR1 is SGHTS and CDR2 YDEGEE. The CDR3 covers 15 residues. V was shortened by 4 bases and J by 6 bases, with 20 bases between the two germline ends.

This CDR3 is CASSAGGPYEQYF. The CDR3 DNA sequence: TGTGCCAGCAGCGCAGGGGGCCCCTACGAGCAGTACTTC. The chain joins TRBV28 to TRBJ2-7; 8 bases match TRBD1. Germline V gene lookup returns CDR1 MDHEN and CDR2 SYDVKM. J lost 2 bases, V lost 6 bases, and 3 bases had no gene match. This CDR3 region has 13 residues.

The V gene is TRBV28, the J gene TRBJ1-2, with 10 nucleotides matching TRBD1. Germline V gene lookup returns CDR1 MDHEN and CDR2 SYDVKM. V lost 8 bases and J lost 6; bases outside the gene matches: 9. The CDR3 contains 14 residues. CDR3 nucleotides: TGTGCCAGCGGGGGACCCGGGACAGGGGATGGCTACACCTTC. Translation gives CASGGPGTGDGYTF.

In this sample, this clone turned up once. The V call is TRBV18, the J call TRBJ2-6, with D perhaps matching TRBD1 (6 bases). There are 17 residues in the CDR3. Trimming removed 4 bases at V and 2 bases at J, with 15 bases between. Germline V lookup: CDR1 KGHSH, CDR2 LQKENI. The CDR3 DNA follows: TGTGCCAGCTCACTTTCAGGGGAGAAAGCTGGGGCCAACGTCCTGACTTTC. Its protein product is CASSLSGEKAGANVLTF. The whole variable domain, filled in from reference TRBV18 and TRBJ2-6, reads NAGVMQNPRHLVRRRGQEARLRCSPMKGHSHVYWYRQLPEEGLKFMVYLQKENIIDESGMPKERFSAEFPKEGPSILRIQQVVRGDSAAYFCASSLSGEKAGANVLTFGAGSRLTVL.

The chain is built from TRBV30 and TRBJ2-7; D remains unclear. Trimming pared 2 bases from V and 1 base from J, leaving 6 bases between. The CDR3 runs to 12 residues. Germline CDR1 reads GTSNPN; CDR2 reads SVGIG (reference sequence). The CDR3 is CAWSSSSYEQYF. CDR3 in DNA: TGTGCCTGGAGTTCCTCGTCCTACGAGCAGTACTTC.

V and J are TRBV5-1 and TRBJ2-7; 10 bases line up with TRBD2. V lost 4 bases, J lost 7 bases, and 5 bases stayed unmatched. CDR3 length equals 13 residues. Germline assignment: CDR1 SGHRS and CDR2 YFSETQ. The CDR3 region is CASSLGLAKEQYF. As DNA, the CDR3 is TGCGCCAGCAGCCTGGGACTAGCGAAAGAGCAGTACTTC. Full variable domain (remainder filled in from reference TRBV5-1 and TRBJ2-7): KAGVTQTPRYLIKTRGQQVTLSCSPISGHRSVSWYQQTPGQGLQFLFEYFSETQRNKGNFPGRFSGRQFSNSRSEMNVSTLELGDSALYLCASSLGLAKEQYFGPGTRLTVT.

CDR3 nucleotides: TGTGCCAGAATGTCGTCCTACAATGAGCAGTTCTTC. This encodes CARMSSYNEQFF. The chain carries TRBV5-4 and TRBJ2-1; no clear D gene. Trimming removed 8 bases at V and 1 base at J, with 7 bases between. Germline V gene lookup returns CDR1 SGHNT and CDR2 YYREEE (reference sequence). CDR3 length equals 12 residues.

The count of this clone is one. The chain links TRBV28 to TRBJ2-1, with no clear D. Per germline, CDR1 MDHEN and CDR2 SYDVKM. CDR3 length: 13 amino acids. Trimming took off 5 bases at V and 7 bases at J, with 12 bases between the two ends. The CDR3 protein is CASSTRPGNEQFF. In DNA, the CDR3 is TGTGCCAGCAGTACCAGACCGGGTAATGAGCAGTTCTTC.

The CDR3 DNA reads TGTGCCAGCAGTCCCAGTGACATAACTAATGAAAAACTGTTTTTT. Amino acids: CASSPSDITNEKLFF. This chain uses TRBV6-6 with TRBJ1-4; no firm D call. Trimming left V 5 bases short and J 1 base short, with 11 bases between. Germline assignment: CDR1 MNHNY and CDR2 SVGAGI (reference sequence). The CDR3 is 15 residues long.

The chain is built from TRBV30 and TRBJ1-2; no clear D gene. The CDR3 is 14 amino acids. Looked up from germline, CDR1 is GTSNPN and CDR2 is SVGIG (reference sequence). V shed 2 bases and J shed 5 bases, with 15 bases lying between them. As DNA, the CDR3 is TGTGCCTGGAGTCCAGGATACCAGGAATATGGCTACACCTTC. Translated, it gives CAWSPGYQEYGYTF. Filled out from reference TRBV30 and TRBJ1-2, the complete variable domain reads SQTIHQWPATLVQPVGSPLSLECTVEGTSNPNLYWYRQAAGRGLQLLFYSVGIGQISSEVPQNLSASRPQDRQFILSSKKLLLSDSGFYLCAWSPGYQEYGYTFGSGTRLTVV.

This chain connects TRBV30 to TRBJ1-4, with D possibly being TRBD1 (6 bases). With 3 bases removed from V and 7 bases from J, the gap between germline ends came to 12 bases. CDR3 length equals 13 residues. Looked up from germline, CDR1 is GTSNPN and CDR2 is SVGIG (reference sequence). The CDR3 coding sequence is TGTGCCTGGAGGAAAACAGGGACTGAAAAACTGTTTTTT. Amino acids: CAWRKTGTEKLFF.

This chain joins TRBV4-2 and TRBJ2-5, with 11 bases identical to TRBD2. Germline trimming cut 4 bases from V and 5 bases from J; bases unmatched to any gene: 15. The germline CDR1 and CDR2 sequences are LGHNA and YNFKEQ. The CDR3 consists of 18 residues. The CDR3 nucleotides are TGTGCCAGCAGCCCCACTTACGATAGCGGGAGGGCCTCGGAGACCCAGTACTTC. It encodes CASSPTYDSGRASETQYF.